Here is one TCR beta chain with its context. Its antigen remains unknown. This entry is derived from a study of cytomegalovirus exposure and HLA in healthy donors. Study-level points and caveats: A later look showed TCR association rates differing by HLA locus, highest for DRB1 and lowest for HLA-C. Highly shared sequence variants in one cluster were likely a sequencing artifact. Near-uniform donor sequencing depth was presumed by presence/absence analyses.

There were likely unrecorded immune exposures, though donors were nominally healthy when sampled. PCR involved 60 Vbeta and 13 Jbeta primers. The data were produced by immunoSEQ multiplex PCR, yet TCRdb's version contains in-frame clones alone and is incomplete. The data show some 160,000 clones, roughly 80% seen once. The ends lost 1 base at V and 6 bases at J; junction bases unmatched: 6. Germline-derived CDR1 and CDR2 are SGHTA and FQGNSA. The CDR3 runs to 15 residues. The source of this sequence is a male donor in good health and CMV-seropositive. Sequencing was performed on PBMCs. The genes are TRBV7-2 and TRBJ1-2; 9 nucleotides agree with TRBD1. In DNA form, the CDR3 reads TGTGCCAGCAGCTTAGAAAGGGGACAGGGAAATGGCTACACCTTC. This codes for CASSLERGQGNGYTF.